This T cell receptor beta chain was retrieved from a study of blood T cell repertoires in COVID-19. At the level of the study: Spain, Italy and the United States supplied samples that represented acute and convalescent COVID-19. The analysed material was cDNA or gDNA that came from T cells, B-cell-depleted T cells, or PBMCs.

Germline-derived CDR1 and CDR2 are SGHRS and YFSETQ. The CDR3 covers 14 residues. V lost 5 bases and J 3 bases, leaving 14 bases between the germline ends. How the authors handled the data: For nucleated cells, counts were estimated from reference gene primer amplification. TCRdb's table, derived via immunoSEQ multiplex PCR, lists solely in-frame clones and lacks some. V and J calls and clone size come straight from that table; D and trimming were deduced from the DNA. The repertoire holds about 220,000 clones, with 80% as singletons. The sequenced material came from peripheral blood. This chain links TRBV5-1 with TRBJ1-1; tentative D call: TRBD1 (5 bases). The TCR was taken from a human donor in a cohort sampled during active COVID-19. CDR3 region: CASSISGGDTEAFF. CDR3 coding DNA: TGCGCCAGCAGTATCTCGGGGGGTGACACTGAAGCTTTCTTT.